Sequencing of this T cell receptor (beta chain) was carried out in a study of T cells in Graves' hyperthyroidism and ophthalmopathy. RNA transcripts provided the source from which TCR beta CDR3 regions were amplified. The HTBI primer set was used in a first-round RT-PCR of the TCR CDR3. Each CDR3 protein is one row after TCRdb ran MiXCR on the multiplex PCR reads. The data contain 370,000 or so distinct CDR3 sequences, 13% of them singletons. Trimming took off 6 bases at V and 1 base at J, with 12 bases between the two ends. The CDR3 spans 14 residues. Germline V gene sequence: CDR1 KGHSH, CDR2 LQKENI. Sampled blood dates from first hyperthyroidism diagnosis, and it precedes any ophthalmopathy symptoms.

The source of this sequence is a man in his thirties or forties with Graves' hyperthyroidism that later progressed to Graves' ophthalmopathy. The chain is built from TRBV18 and TRBJ1-1, with D hard to call. The sample was blood. Written as DNA, the CDR3 is TGTGCCAGCTCCTTGGACGCGGGGAACACTGAAGCTTTCTTT. Translating gives CASSLDAGNTEAFF.